A few counts support the clone carrying this T cell receptor (beta chain). Its antigen is still unknown. These data originate in a study of CD8 T cells in ankylosing spondylitis. Study conclusions and caveats: Characteristic, it appeared, of ankylosing spondylitis blood was a TCR beta motif of roughly eight highly homologous variants.

The CDR3 is 15 residues long. V was pared by 7 bases and J by 6 bases, with 19 bases between. A single record per CDR3 protein comes from TCRdb applying MiXCR to the 5' RACE reads. The sample lists some 350,000 distinct CDR3 sequences; roughly 14% were seen once. This chain uses TRBV12-3 or TRBV12-4 with TRBJ1-5, with D possibly matching TRBD1 (5 bases). The sequenced sample was blood, either unsorted or a sorted T cell fraction (not recorded which). The clonotype was recovered from a male donor with ankylosing spondylitis or in good health (not recorded which). CDR3: CASTLEGARVQPQHF. In nucleotides, the CDR3 is TGTGCCAGCACCCTAGAAGGGGCAAGGGTTCAGCCCCAGCATTTT.